A selection of T cell receptor beta chains follows, all from one sample in a study of PD-L1 blockade in urothelial cancer. Sequencing was performed with immunoSEQ multiplex PCR; in TCRdb, only in-frame clones are kept and a portion is missing. The sample holds around 82,000 clones, roughly 84% seen once. The material sequenced was PBMCs, taken around atezolizumab (anti-PD-L1) treatment. The receptors were sampled from a man in his fifties or sixties with urothelial cancer. Each CDR3 is given with its conserved first and last residue. Fields, in order: V gene, J gene, clone size, D gene, CDR3 protein, CDR3 DNA. A D gene is named only where the DNA matches it firmly. Size tells how often a clone was seen (once, few, many) or the class of an expanded clone, and some rows leave it out.

v_call: TRBV6-6; j_call: TRBJ1-2; clone_size: -; d_call: TRBD1; cdr3_aa: CASRDRDSLYGYTF; cdr3_nt: TGTGCCAGCAGAGACAGGGACTCACTCTATGGCTACACCTTC
v_call: TRBV29-1; j_call: TRBJ2-5; clone_size: -; d_call: -; cdr3_aa: CSVPQGQETQYF; cdr3_nt: TGCAGCGTTCCCCAGGGGCAAGAGACCCAGTACTTC
v_call: TRBV25-1; j_call: TRBJ1-4; clone_size: -; d_call: -; cdr3_aa: CASSVPGQNEKLFF; cdr3_nt: TGTGCCAGCAGCGTACCGGGTCAAAATGAAAAACTGTTTTTT
v_call: TRBV12-2; j_call: TRBJ2-7; clone_size: few; d_call: -; cdr3_aa: CASRLTVGDRGTYEQYF; cdr3_nt: TGTGCAAGTCGCTTGACCGTGGGGGACAGGGGCACCTACGAGCAGTACTTC
v_call: TRBV29-1; j_call: TRBJ2-4; clone_size: -; d_call: -; cdr3_aa: CSVEAGMIAKNIQYF; cdr3_nt: TGCAGCGTTGAAGCGGGGATGATAGCCAAAAACATTCAGTACTTC
v_call: TRBV7-9; j_call: TRBJ1-1; clone_size: -; d_call: -; cdr3_aa: CASSPFTVNTEAFF; cdr3_nt: TGTGCCAGCAGTCCATTTACGGTGAACACTGAAGCTTTCTTT
v_call: TRBV28; j_call: TRBJ2-6; clone_size: few; d_call: -; cdr3_aa: CASSPQTGANVLTF; cdr3_nt: TGTGCCAGCAGTCCCCAAACTGGGGCCAACGTCCTGACTTTC
v_call: TRBV19; j_call: TRBJ1-1; clone_size: -; d_call: TRBD1; cdr3_aa: CASTPADRDGTEAFF; cdr3_nt: TGTGCCAGTACCCCAGCGGACAGGGACGGCACTGAAGCTTTCTTT
v_call: TRBV28; j_call: TRBJ2-5; clone_size: -; d_call: -; cdr3_aa: CASSIPYQETQYF; cdr3_nt: TGTGCCAGCAGTATTCCCTACCAAGAGACCCAGTACTTC
v_call: TRBV11-2; j_call: TRBJ2-7; clone_size: -; d_call: -; cdr3_aa: CASSSGYEQYF; cdr3_nt: TGTGCCAGCAGCTCCGGCTACGAGCAGTACTTC
v_call: TRBV19; j_call: TRBJ1-5; clone_size: -; d_call: TRBD1; cdr3_aa: CASSIGDRGLGVPQHF; cdr3_nt: TGTGCCAGTAGTATAGGGGACAGGGGGCTAGGGGTGCCCCAGCATTTT
v_call: TRBV28; j_call: TRBJ1-1; clone_size: -; d_call: -; cdr3_aa: CASSAPLTLNTEAFF; cdr3_nt: TGTGCCAGCAGTGCCCCCCTGACACTGAACACTGAAGCTTTCTTT
v_call: TRBV18; j_call: TRBJ1-1; clone_size: -; d_call: -; cdr3_aa: CASSTNRQGENTEAFF; cdr3_nt: TGTGCCAGCTCAACTAACCGACAAGGGGAGAACACTGAAGCTTTCTTT
v_call: TRBV14; j_call: TRBJ2-1; clone_size: -; d_call: TRBD2; cdr3_aa: CASSLLRGGWNEQFF; cdr3_nt: TGTGCCAGCAGCCTGCTGCGGGGGGGCTGGAATGAGCAGTTCTTC
v_call: TRBV6-5; j_call: TRBJ2-3; clone_size: -; d_call: -; cdr3_aa: CASSYSRVSADTQYF; cdr3_nt: TGTGCCAGCAGTTACTCGAGAGTTAGCGCAGATACGCAGTATTTT
v_call: TRBV5-1; j_call: TRBJ2-1; clone_size: once; d_call: TRBD2; cdr3_aa: CASRPGLAGGSFYDEQFF; cdr3_nt: TGCGCCAGCAGGCCTGGACTAGCGGGGGGGTCCTTTTATGATGAGCAGTTCTTC
v_call: TRBV6-4; j_call: TRBJ1-1; clone_size: once; d_call: -; cdr3_aa: CASFWSNTEAFF; cdr3_nt: TGTGCCAGCTTTTGGAGTAACACTGAAGCTTTCTTT
v_call: TRBV5-4; j_call: TRBJ2-7; clone_size: -; d_call: TRBD2; cdr3_aa: CASSILVAGAYEQYF; cdr3_nt: TGTGCCAGCAGCATCTTAGTAGCGGGAGCGTACGAGCAGTACTTC
v_call: TRBV4-3; j_call: TRBJ2-6; clone_size: -; d_call: TRBD1; cdr3_aa: CASSRAPTGTSGANVLTF; cdr3_nt: TGCGCCAGCAGCCGCGCTCCGACAGGGACCTCTGGGGCCAACGTCCTGACTTTC
v_call: TRBV2; j_call: TRBJ2-5; clone_size: -; d_call: TRBD1; cdr3_aa: CASSEFRGRQETQYF; cdr3_nt: TGTGCCAGCAGTGAATTCAGGGGGCGGCAAGAGACCCAGTACTTC
v_call: TRBV5-1; j_call: TRBJ2-7; clone_size: -; d_call: -; cdr3_aa: CASSVRGDGYEQYF; cdr3_nt: TGCGCCAGCAGCGTCAGGGGGGACGGCTACGAGCAGTACTTC
v_call: TRBV7-9; j_call: TRBJ2-7; clone_size: -; d_call: TRBD1; cdr3_aa: CASSPRDRGYEQYF; cdr3_nt: TGTGCCAGCAGCCCCCGGGACAGGGGCTACGAGCAGTACTTC
v_call: TRBV7-9; j_call: TRBJ2-5; clone_size: -; d_call: TRBD2; cdr3_aa: CASSLALGGETQYF; cdr3_nt: TGTGCCAGCAGCTTAGCACTGGGGGGGGAGACCCAGTACTTC
v_call: TRBV30; j_call: TRBJ2-7; clone_size: -; d_call: TRBD1; cdr3_aa: CAWSARQGGRYEQYF; cdr3_nt: TGTGCCTGGAGTGCCCGACAGGGTGGAAGGTACGAGCAGTACTTC
v_call: TRBV6-5; j_call: TRBJ1-1; clone_size: -; d_call: -; cdr3_aa: CASTLRQGPLTEAFF; cdr3_nt: TGTGCCAGCACCCTACGGCAGGGTCCCCTCACTGAAGCTTTCTTT
v_call: TRBV9; j_call: TRBJ2-3; clone_size: -; d_call: -; cdr3_aa: CASSLSRDTQYF; cdr3_nt: TGTGCCAGCAGCCTCTCCCGAGATACGCAGTATTTT
v_call: TRBV9; j_call: TRBJ2-7; clone_size: few; d_call: TRBD2; cdr3_aa: CASSVVASGGPHEQYF; cdr3_nt: TGTGCCAGCAGCGTAGTGGCTAGCGGGGGGCCCCACGAGCAGTACTTC
v_call: TRBV6-5; j_call: TRBJ1-2; clone_size: -; d_call: TRBD1; cdr3_aa: CASSYRQGGYTF; cdr3_nt: TGTGCCAGCAGTTACCGACAGGGGGGCTACACCTTC
v_call: TRBV28; j_call: TRBJ2-1; clone_size: -; d_call: TRBD1; cdr3_aa: CASSLALDRGYNEQFF; cdr3_nt: TGTGCCAGCAGTTTAGCCCTGGACAGGGGTTACAATGAGCAGTTCTTC
v_call: TRBV4-1; j_call: TRBJ2-2; clone_size: -; d_call: TRBD1; cdr3_aa: CASSQGTGGHTGELFF; cdr3_nt: TGCGCCAGCAGCCAAGGTACAGGGGGCCACACCGGGGAGCTGTTTTTT
v_call: TRBV27; j_call: TRBJ1-2; clone_size: once; d_call: -; cdr3_aa: CASRREGYNYGYTF; cdr3_nt: TGTGCCAGCAGGAGAGAGGGTTATAACTATGGCTACACCTTC
v_call: TRBV4-3; j_call: TRBJ1-3; clone_size: few; d_call: TRBD1; cdr3_aa: CASSQALDRTSGNTIYF; cdr3_nt: TGCGCCAGCAGCCAGGCTCTGGACAGGACCTCTGGAAACACCATATATTTT
v_call: TRBV6-5; j_call: TRBJ1-2; clone_size: -; d_call: -; cdr3_aa: CASSEATGGYTF; cdr3_nt: TGTGCCAGCAGTGAAGCAACGGGGGGCTACACCTTC
v_call: TRBV19; j_call: TRBJ2-1; clone_size: -; d_call: -; cdr3_aa: CASSNPPDSHHNEQFF; cdr3_nt: TGTGCCAGTAGCAATCCCCCGGACAGCCATCACAATGAGCAGTTCTTC
v_call: TRBV6-1; j_call: TRBJ2-7; clone_size: -; d_call: TRBD1; cdr3_aa: CASSRDSKGYEQYF; cdr3_nt: TGTGCCAGCAGCCGGGACAGCAAGGGTTACGAGCAGTACTTC
v_call: TRBV28; j_call: TRBJ2-7; clone_size: -; d_call: -; cdr3_aa: CASRTMSSSYEQYF; cdr3_nt: TGTGCCAGCAGAACTATGTCCTCCTCTTACGAGCAGTACTTC
v_call: TRBV19; j_call: TRBJ1-5; clone_size: -; d_call: -; cdr3_aa: CASSTHRDNQPQHF; cdr3_nt: TGTGCCAGTAGTACCCACAGGGACAATCAGCCCCAGCATTTT
v_call: TRBV6-1; j_call: TRBJ2-7; clone_size: -; d_call: TRBD2; cdr3_aa: CASRIAGVDEQYF; cdr3_nt: TGTGCCAGCCGAATAGCGGGAGTCGACGAGCAGTACTTC
v_call: TRBV7-8; j_call: TRBJ1-4; clone_size: -; d_call: TRBD1; cdr3_aa: CASSLWGQGNEKLFF; cdr3_nt: TGTGCCAGCAGCTTATGGGGACAGGGGAATGAAAAACTGTTTTTT
v_call: TRBV7-6; j_call: TRBJ2-3; clone_size: -; d_call: TRBD2; cdr3_aa: CASSLEASGLTSTDTQYF; cdr3_nt: TGTGCCAGCAGCTTAGAAGCTAGCGGGCTAACTAGCACAGATACGCAGTATTTT
v_call: TRBV29-1; j_call: TRBJ2-7; clone_size: -; d_call: TRBD1; cdr3_aa: CSVDRGTGGYEQYF; cdr3_nt: TGCAGCGTTGACCGCGGGACAGGTGGTTACGAGCAGTACTTC
v_call: TRBV11-2; j_call: TRBJ2-5; clone_size: -; d_call: -; cdr3_aa: CASSPTVETQYF; cdr3_nt: TGTGCCAGCAGCCCGACAGTGGAGACCCAGTACTTC
v_call: TRBV11-3; j_call: TRBJ2-1; clone_size: -; d_call: -; cdr3_aa: CASSLGDNSAYNEQFF; cdr3_nt: TGTGCCAGCAGCTTAGGGGACAACTCTGCCTACAATGAGCAGTTCTTC
v_call: TRBV18; j_call: TRBJ2-5; clone_size: -; d_call: -; cdr3_aa: CASSRGQLQETQYF; cdr3_nt: TGTGCCAGCTCACGAGGACAGCTCCAAGAGACCCAGTACTTC
v_call: TRBV2; j_call: TRBJ2-1; clone_size: -; d_call: TRBD2; cdr3_aa: CASSPFTSGTYNEQFF; cdr3_nt: TGTGCCAGCAGTCCCTTCACTAGCGGTACCTACAATGAGCAGTTCTTC
v_call: TRBV18; j_call: TRBJ2-5; clone_size: -; d_call: -; cdr3_aa: CASSAPAETQYF; cdr3_nt: TGTGCCAGCTCAGCACCCGCGGAGACCCAGTACTTC
v_call: TRBV21-1; j_call: TRBJ2-6; clone_size: once; d_call: -; cdr3_aa: CASSKRRHRGSGANVLTF; cdr3_nt: TGTGCCAGCAGCAAAAGGCGGCACAGGGGCTCTGGGGCCAACGTCCTGACTTTC
v_call: TRBV7-2; j_call: TRBJ2-2; clone_size: -; d_call: TRBD2; cdr3_aa: CASSLTSGRALLFF; cdr3_nt: TGTGCCAGCAGCTTAACAAGCGGGAGGGCCCTGCTGTTTTTT
v_call: TRBV2; j_call: TRBJ2-4; clone_size: -; d_call: TRBD1; cdr3_aa: CASRPRGPKNIQYF; cdr3_nt: TGTGCCAGCAGACCCAGGGGGCCCAAAAACATTCAGTACTTC
v_call: TRBV18; j_call: TRBJ1-1; clone_size: -; d_call: -; cdr3_aa: CASSRVMRDTEAFF; cdr3_nt: TGTGCCAGCTCCAGGGTCATGAGAGACACTGAAGCTTTCTTT
v_call: TRBV27; j_call: TRBJ2-1; clone_size: -; d_call: -; cdr3_aa: CASSSYPSRTRSYNEQFF; cdr3_nt: TGTGCCAGCAGTTCCTACCCGTCTAGGACTCGCTCCTACAATGAGCAGTTCTTC
v_call: TRBV7-8; j_call: TRBJ1-5; clone_size: -; d_call: -; cdr3_aa: CASSLENQPQHF; cdr3_nt: TGTGCCAGCAGCTTGGAGAATCAGCCCCAGCATTTT
v_call: TRBV2; j_call: TRBJ2-5; clone_size: -; d_call: TRBD1; cdr3_aa: CASIRRKGQGAETQYF; cdr3_nt: TGTGCCAGCATAAGGCGTAAGGGACAGGGGGCTGAGACCCAGTACTTC
v_call: TRBV5-6; j_call: TRBJ1-4; clone_size: -; d_call: TRBD1; cdr3_aa: CASSRRGATNEKLFF; cdr3_nt: TGTGCCAGCAGCCGCAGGGGGGCAACTAATGAAAAACTGTTTTTT
v_call: TRBV5-8; j_call: TRBJ1-1; clone_size: once; d_call: -; cdr3_aa: CASSYLQGFAEAFF; cdr3_nt: TGTGCCAGCAGTTACCTACAGGGTTTCGCTGAAGCTTTCTTT
v_call: TRBV27; j_call: TRBJ1-5; clone_size: once; d_call: -; cdr3_aa: CASPGSGNQPQHF; cdr3_nt: TGTGCCAGTCCGGGTAGCGGCAATCAGCCCCAGCATTTT
v_call: TRBV5-1; j_call: TRBJ2-1; clone_size: -; d_call: -; cdr3_aa: CASSFSGTQTHNEQFF; cdr3_nt: TGCGCCAGCAGCTTCTCAGGGACACAGACCCACAATGAGCAGTTCTTC
v_call: TRBV18; j_call: TRBJ2-3; clone_size: -; d_call: TRBD2; cdr3_aa: CASSRLRKRESTSSPDTQYF; cdr3_nt: TGTGCCAGCTCACGGCTAAGAAAACGGGAATCGACTAGCTCCCCAGATACGCAGTATTTT
v_call: TRBV6-6; j_call: TRBJ2-3; clone_size: -; d_call: TRBD2; cdr3_aa: CASSYRSGARGDTQYF; cdr3_nt: TGTGCCAGCAGTTACCGTAGCGGGGCTAGAGGGGATACGCAGTATTTT
v_call: TRBV9; j_call: TRBJ2-3; clone_size: -; d_call: TRBD2; cdr3_aa: CASSSNGRSADTQYF; cdr3_nt: TGTGCCAGCAGCTCGAACGGGAGGTCCGCAGATACGCAGTATTTT